Below, 21 T cell receptor beta chains from the same sample are listed, as sequenced in a study of T cells after yellow fever vaccination. TCRdb reprocessed the 5' RACE reads via MiXCR and lists one record per CDR3 protein. The repertoire includes around 340,000 distinct CDR3 sequences, approximately 9% of them detected once, and roughly 18% sits in the top ten. The material sequenced was PBMCs, taken on the day of the first yellow fever vaccination. The receptors were sampled from a man younger than 35 who received the YFV17D yellow fever vaccine.

This chain uses TRBV14 with TRBJ2-2; the D is unclear. The germline V gene encodes CDR1 SGHDN and CDR2 FVKESK. CDR3 length: 17 amino acids. Trimming removed 5 bases from V and 2 bases from J, with 18 bases in between. The CDR3 here is CASSFPSGRLNTGELFF. The CDR3, as DNA: TGTGCCAGCAGCTTTCCTTCTGGCAGGTTAAACACCGGGGAGCTGTTTTTT.

This clonotype was recorded many times. The CDR3 spells CATSGNRGRDGELFF. CDR3 coding DNA: TGTGCCACCAGTGGGAACAGGGGGCGCGACGGGGAGCTGTTTTTT. The rearrangement links TRBV24-1 to TRBJ2-2; TRBD1 matches 9 bases. The CDR3 is 15 amino acids. From germline, CDR1 is KGHDR and CDR2 SFDVKD. The V and J ends lost 5 bases and 7 bases, in that order; junction bases with no gene match: 7.

J is TRBJ2-7 and V is TRBV5-1; D may correspond to TRBD1 or TRBD2 (5 bases each). In germline, CDR1 is SGHRS, CDR2 YFSETQ. CDR3 length equals 15 residues. Trimming removed 5 bases at V and 5 bases at J, with 20 bases between. CDR3 amino acids: CASRKAGTNEDEQYF. In DNA form, the CDR3 reads TGCGCCAGCAGAAAGGCCGGGACCAACGAAGACGAGCAGTACTTC.

The chain recombines TRBV20-1 with TRBJ2-3; 10 nucleotides line up with TRBD2. Germline loops: CDR1 DFQATT, CDR2 SNEGSKA (reference sequence). Unmatched junction bases numbered 9, after V lost 6 bases and J lost 3 bases. This CDR3 contains 15 residues. CDR3 sequence: CSARAWTSGTDTQYF. Written as DNA, the CDR3 is TGCAGTGCCCGGGCCTGGACTAGCGGAACAGATACGCAGTATTTT.

This clonotype came up a few times. Here the CDR3 reads CASSDGTRVDTQYF. DNA of the CDR3: TGTGCCAGCAGCGACGGGACTAGAGTAGATACGCAGTATTTT. This chain uses TRBV7-3 with TRBJ2-3; 8 positions match TRBD2. CDR3 size: 14 residues. Germline CDR1 is SGHTA and CDR2 is FQGTGA. V lost 5 bases, J lost 5 bases, and 6 bases stayed unmatched.

Only a few counts were recorded for this clonotype. The V call is TRBV11-3, the J call TRBJ1-6, with D hard to call. Trimming took 4 bases from V and 7 from J, leaving 8 bases between them. The CDR3 covers 13 residues. CDR1 SGHNT and CDR2 YENEEA come from the germline V gene. The CDR3 nucleotides are TGTGCCAGCAGCTCGAGCCGAAATTCACCCCTCCACTTT. The encoded protein is CASSSSRNSPLHF.

A remark on this clonotype: A clone one base away is much larger, so this may be a read error. The J gene is TRBJ2-7, the V gene TRBV29-1; perhaps D is TRBD1 or TRBD2 (6 bases each). From germline, CDR1 is SQVTM and CDR2 ANQGSEA. This CDR3 comprises 13 residues. The CDR3 nucleotides are TGCAGCGCGGGGGCTGGGGGTCTCTACGAGCCGTACTTC. Translation gives CSAGAGGLYEPYF.

This clonotype was observed a handful of times. The chain uses TRBV4-2 and TRBJ1-4, with D hard to call. Trimming left V 0 bases short and J 8 bases short, with 10 bases between. This CDR3 has 14 amino acids. Germline values: CDR1 LGHNA, CDR2 YNFKEQ. CDR3 protein: CASSQDPGFEKLFF. The CDR3 nucleotides read TGTGCCAGCAGCCAAGATCCAGGTTTCGAAAAACTGTTTTTT.

The chain links TRBV21-1 to TRBJ2-7; the table's D gene call, TRBD1, was not cross checked with the DNA. TRBV21-1 is listed as a pseudogene. This CDR3 is built from 17 residues. The CDR3 nucleotides are TGTGCCAGCAGCTCGATACAGGGGGCGCGAAGGACCTACGAGCAGTACGTC. Protein sequence: CASSSIQGARRTYEQYV.

The genes are TRBV4-1 and TRBJ2-4; D gene uncertain. CDR1 and CDR2 from the germline V gene are MGHRA and YSYEKL. V shed 0 bases and J shed 6 bases, with 12 bases lying between them. The CDR3 loop spans 15 amino acids. The CDR3 region is CASSQESYQRNIQYF. CDR3 in DNA: TGCGCCAGCAGCCAAGAGTCATACCAGAGAAACATTCAGTACTTC.

This rearrangement joins TRBV6-2 or TRBV6-3 to TRBJ2-7; the D call may be TRBD1 or TRBD2 (5 bases each). The germline V and J ends were trimmed by 6 bases and 4 bases, with 10 bases remaining between them. The V gene's germline CDR1 is MNHEY and CDR2 SVGEGT. This CDR3 has 12 residues. The CDR3 loop is CASSRWGYEQYV. In DNA, the CDR3 is TGTGCCAGCAGCCGCTGGGGGTACGAGCAGTACGTC.

Only a few counts were recorded for this clonotype. The chain couples TRBV4-1 to TRBJ1-2, with TRBD1 matching over 7 bases. Germline CDR1 is MGHRA and CDR2 is YSYEKL. This CDR3 has 15 residues. V shed 4 bases and J 3 bases; nucleotides not matched to a gene: 8. In DNA, the CDR3 is TGCGCCAGCAGCCCCGGACAGGCGGAGGACTATGGCTACACCTTC. The encoded protein is CASSPGQAEDYGYTF.

The rearrangement uses TRBV7-3 and TRBJ2-2, with TRBD1 matching over 7 bases. The germline CDR1 and CDR2 sequences are SGHTA and FQGTGA. Trimming took 2 bases from V and 3 from J; bases not matched to a gene: 6. CDR3 size: 16 residues. The DNA for the CDR3 is TGTGCCAGCAGCTTAGGGACAGAAATACACACCGGGGAGCTGTTTTTT. Translation gives CASSLGTEIHTGELFF.

The gene calls are TRBV12-3 or TRBV12-4 and TRBJ2-3, with D perhaps TRBD2 (7 bases). The CDR3 contains 16 residues. Between the trimmed V and J ends, which lost 7 bases and 2 bases, there was a span of 19 bases. The CDR3 sequence is CASTLRGGGHTDTQYF. The CDR3 DNA sequence: TGTGCCAGCACCTTAAGAGGGGGGGGTCACACAGATACGCAGTATTTT.

This clonotype has at least ten counts. The chain carries TRBV5-6 and TRBJ1-1, with TRBD1 matching 7 bases. J was trimmed by 0 bases and V by 3 bases; bases with no gene match: 8. Germline V gene sequence: CDR1 SGHDT, CDR2 YYEEEE. The CDR3 is 16 amino acids. For the CDR3, the DNA is TGTGCCAGCAGCTCCATGGAGGGGGCCATGAACACTGAAGCTTTCTTT. This sequence encodes CASSSMEGAMNTEAFF.

The V and J genes are TRBV7-9 and TRBJ2-2; D is uncertain. CDR3 size: 15 residues. Germline V lookup: CDR1 SEHNR, CDR2 FQNEAQ (reference sequence). V shed 3 bases and J shed 3 bases, with 11 bases lying between them. CDR3 nucleotide sequence: TGTGCCAGCAGCTTTGACCTCGCGGACACCGGGGAGCTGTTTTTT. Translating it yields CASSFDLADTGELFF.

In its sample, this clonotype was seen many times. The V gene is TRBV5-1, the J gene TRBJ1-4; D is unclear. V lost 1 base and J 3 bases, leaving 7 bases between the germline ends. The germline gives CDR1 SGHRS, CDR2 YFSETQ. This CDR3 comprises 14 residues. DNA for the CDR3: TGCGCCAGCAGCTTGTTGTCTGCTAATGAAAAACTGTTTTTT. Translation gives CASSLLSANEKLFF.

The CDR3 sequence is CASSLVQGSKAQHF. CDR3 sequence (DNA): TGTGCCAGCAGCTTAGTCCAGGGGTCAAAGGCCCAGCATTTT. The genes are TRBV7-2 and TRBJ1-5; tentative D call: TRBD1 (6 bases). The ends were cut back, 1 base at V and 11 bases at J, with 15 bases in the middle. The germline gives CDR1 SGHTA, CDR2 FQGNSA. This CDR3 contains 14 residues.

The chain joins TRBV11-2 to TRBJ2-7; D not certain. The length of the CDR3 is 13 residues. Trimming shortened V by 1 base and J by 0 bases, and 4 bases separated the two germline ends. The V gene's germline CDR1 is SGHAT and CDR2 FQNNGV. The CDR3 sequence is CASSLASSYEQYV. CDR3 sequence (DNA): TGTGCCAGCAGCTTAGCCAGCTCCTACGAGCAGTACGTC.

This clonotype has more than one count but fewer than ten. This chain uses TRBV12-3 or TRBV12-4 with TRBJ1-1, with D uncertain. V lost 0 bases and J lost 5, with 10 bases in between. This CDR3 spans 14 amino acids. DNA for the CDR3: TGTGCCAGCAGTTTAGCGCTGGACGGGACTGAAGCTTTCTTT. This translates into CASSLALDGTEAFF.

There are many counts of this clonotype. This chain joins TRBV5-4 and TRBJ2-5; D is perhaps TRBD2 (5 bases). Germline CDR1 SGHNT, CDR2 YYREEE (reference sequence). Trimming took off 2 bases at V and 5 bases at J, with 10 bases between the two ends. This CDR3 comprises 13 residues. DNA for the CDR3: TGTGCCAGCAGCTTAATGGAGGCCGAGACCCAGTACTTC. It encodes CASSLMEAETQYF.